The 26 T cell receptor beta chains presented below share a single source sample, sequenced in a study of T cell responses to AZD1222 COVID-19 vaccine. Produced via immunoSEQ multiplex PCR; TCRdb's table is partial and in-frame only. This table has roughly 45,000 clones, 65% to 85% appearing once. The sequences come from peripheral blood, collected 28 days after the second AZD1222 dose. The receptors were gathered from an adult who received the AZD1222 COVID-19 vaccine.

The chain carries TRBV19 and TRBJ1-1; no clear D. The CDR3 has 14 residues. Germline lookup yields CDR1 LNHDA and CDR2 SQIVND (reference sequence). V was clipped by 6 bases and J by 6 bases, with 17 bases between them. The DNA of the CDR3 is TGTGCCAGTAGCTGGGGATTTAGTGAGGCTGAAGCTTTCTTT. It is translated as CASSWGFSEAEAFF.

The chain combines TRBV30 with TRBJ1-5, with TRBD1 identical over 7 bases. The trim removed 2 bases at V and 5 bases at J, leaving 6 bases unmatched. The length of the CDR3 is 14 residues. Germline V CDR1 and CDR2: GTSNPN, SVGIG (reference sequence). The CDR3 nucleotides are TGTGCCTGGAGTAAGACAGGGATCGATCAGCCCCAGCATTTT. Translating gives CAWSKTGIDQPQHF.

The J gene is TRBJ2-4, the V gene TRBV2; weak D call: TRBD1 (6 bases). Germline CDR1 reads SNHLY; CDR2 reads FYNNEI. There are 16 residues in the CDR3. V dropped 3 bases and J dropped 6 bases, with 18 bases sitting between them. The CDR3 sequence is CASSDFQGLLVNIQYF. For the CDR3, the DNA is TGTGCCAGCAGTGATTTTCAGGGGCTTCTCGTAAACATTCAGTACTTC.

V gene TRBV7-3 combines with J gene TRBJ1-1, with D unclear. CDR1 SGHTA and CDR2 FQGTGA come from the germline V gene. The CDR3 covers 14 residues. The V end lost 2 bases, the J end lost 4 bases, and 11 bases lay between the germline ends. The CDR3 spells CASSLDNRATEAFF. The DNA of the CDR3 is TGTGCCAGCAGCTTAGACAACCGGGCCACTGAAGCTTTCTTT.

The V and J genes are TRBV20-1 and TRBJ1-5; D is ambiguous. Germline V gene sequence: CDR1 DFQATT, CDR2 SNEGSKA (reference sequence). The CDR3 runs to 14 residues. V was clipped by 3 bases and J by 1 base, with 10 bases between them. CDR3 in DNA: TGCAGTGCTAGTCGGGGTAGAAGCAATCAGCCCCAGCATTTT. Residues: CSASRGRSNQPQHF.

V is TRBV4-1 and J is TRBJ1-1; no firm D call. The CDR3 runs 14 residues. The V gene's germline CDR1 is MGHRA and CDR2 YSYEKL. The V and J ends lost 4 bases and 4 bases respectively, with 13 bases between them. CDR3 nucleotides: TGCGCCAGCAGCCCCCGCGCACTAACCACTGAAGCTTTCTTT. Amino acids: CASSPRALTTEAFF.

This clone has only a few counts. The rearrangement joins TRBV10-1 to TRBJ1-6; 11 positions agree with TRBD1. The V segment lost 9 bases and the J segment 1 base; nucleotides outside the gene matches: 2. CDR1 is WNHNN and CDR2 is SYGVQD in the germline V gene (reference sequence). The CDR3 is made up of 15 amino acids. The CDR3 DNA is TGCGCCAGGGGGACAGGGGGATCCTATAATTCACCCCTCCACTTT. It specifies CARGTGGSYNSPLHF.

The chain links TRBV11-1 to TRBJ2-2, with D perhaps matching TRBD2 (5 bases). Per the germline V gene, CDR1 is SGHAT and CDR2 is FQDESV (reference sequence). Between the trimmed V and J ends, which lost 11 bases and 5 bases, there was a span of 15 bases. This CDR3 is 13 amino acids long. This CDR3 is CAWSGVRTGELFF. For the CDR3, the DNA is TGTGCCTGGTCCGGGGTGCGGACCGGGGAGCTGTTTTTT.

The chain couples TRBV5-1 to TRBJ2-1, with 8 nucleotides matching TRBD1. The J segment lost 9 bases and the V segment lost 7 bases, leaving 9 bases of the junction unmatched. The V gene's germline CDR1 is SGHRS and CDR2 YFSETQ. CDR3 length: 13 amino acids. The CDR3 DNA reads TGCGCCAGCGGTGGACAGGGAAAGGGTGAGCAGTTCTTC. It yields the protein CASGGQGKGEQFF.

The chain is built from TRBV19 and TRBJ2-3; 12 bases agree with TRBD1. This CDR3 is built from 14 residues. The V gene end was trimmed by 9 bases and the J gene end by 7 bases; junction bases not matched to a gene: 8. Germline V lookup: CDR1 LNHDA, CDR2 SQIVND (reference sequence). The CDR3 DNA reads TGTGCCAGCACCGGGACAGGGGGCAATAATACGCAGTATTTT. Protein: CASTGTGGNNTQYF.

The CDR3 here is CASSQEVTGGEKLFF. CDR3 nucleotide sequence: TGTGCCAGCAGCCAAGAAGTCACAGGGGGCGAAAAACTGTTTTTT. The chain employs TRBV3-1 (or the pseudogene TRBV3-2) and TRBJ1-4; 9 bases fit TRBD1. Germline CDR1 reads LGHDT; CDR2 reads YNNKEL (reference sequence). The CDR3 spans 15 residues. The V segment lost 0 bases and the J segment 8 bases; nucleotides outside the gene matches: 4.

This chain uses TRBV7-2 with TRBJ2-5; 7 bases are shared with TRBD2. From germline, CDR1 is SGHTA and CDR2 FQGNSA. This CDR3 is built from 15 residues. After removal of 1 base from V and 2 bases from J, the junction contained 4 bases not matched to a gene. The CDR3 region has the DNA TGTGCCAGCAGCTTAGGGGGGGGACTTCAAGAGACCCAGTACTTC. Translating gives CASSLGGGLQETQYF.

The V gene is TRBV18, the J gene TRBJ2-7, with 8 positions matching TRBD2. The germline gives CDR1 KGHSH, CDR2 LQKENI. J was trimmed by 4 bases and V by 1 base; bases with no gene match: 12. There are 17 residues in the CDR3. The chain's CDR3 is CASSPLREGLGKYEQYF. The DNA for the CDR3 is TGTGCCAGCTCACCACTTCGGGAGGGACTAGGGAAATACGAGCAGTACTTC.

This clone has only one observation. The chain has TRBV7-9 and TRBJ1-2; TRBD1 is a possible D gene (5 bases). This CDR3 is built from 14 residues. The germline V gene encodes CDR1 SEHNR and CDR2 FQNEAQ (reference sequence). V was shortened by 4 bases and J by 4 bases, with 13 bases between the two germline ends. CDR3 nucleotide sequence: TGTGCCAGCAGCTGGGACTCGGACTCCTATGGCTACACCTTC. It encodes CASSWDSDSYGYTF.

The chain employs TRBV2 and TRBJ1-2; D is uncertain. CDR1 and CDR2 (germline): SNHLY, FYNNEI. The V end was cut by 4 bases, the J end by 3 bases, with 6 bases between. There are 12 residues in the CDR3. The CDR3 here is CASSGPYYGYTF. CDR3 bases: TGTGCCAGCAGTGGGCCGTACTATGGCTACACCTTC.

This chain links TRBV5-6 with TRBJ2-2; 7 nucleotides align to TRBD1. The junction had 5 bases not matched to a gene; V was cut back by 4 bases and J by 8 bases. From germline, CDR1 is SGHDT and CDR2 YYEEEE. The CDR3 is 13 amino acids. The CDR3 here is CASSGTVGGELFF. The CDR3, as DNA: TGTGCCAGCAGCGGGACAGTCGGTGGGGAGCTGTTTTTT.

The chain has TRBV29-1 and TRBJ1-2; D is uncertain. The germline CDR1 and CDR2 sequences are SQVTM and ANQGSEA. The CDR3 has 12 residues. V lost 1 base and J 0 bases, leaving 3 bases between the germline ends. Here the CDR3 reads CSVEVPNYGYTF. Written as DNA, the CDR3 is TGCAGCGTTGAAGTTCCTAACTATGGCTACACCTTC. The full variable domain, with the rest looked up from reference TRBV29-1 and TRBJ1-2, is SAVISQKPSRDICQRGTSLTIQCQVDSQVTMMFWYRQQPGQSLTLIATANQGSEATYESGFVIDKFPISRPNLTFSTLTVSNMSPEDSSIYLCSVEVPNYGYTFGSGTRLTVV.

The chain couples TRBV13 to TRBJ2-3, with TRBD2 as a possible D gene (7 bases). This CDR3 region has 14 residues. The ends were cut back, 5 bases at V and 6 bases at J, with 15 bases in the middle. Germline assignment: CDR1 PRHDT and CDR2 FYEKMQ (reference sequence). The CDR3 protein is CASSRLGGADTQYF. The DNA for the CDR3 is TGTGCCAGCAGCCGCCTGGGGGGGGCGGATACGCAGTATTTT.

V is TRBV5-1 and J is TRBJ2-5; D tentatively fits TRBD1 or TRBD2 (5 bases each). CDR1 is SGHRS, CDR2 YFSETQ, per germline. The CDR3 is 14 amino acids. Trimming stripped 4 bases from V and 5 bases from J, with 15 bases between. CDR3 DNA: TGCGCCAGCAGCAAACCAACGGGGCGGGAGACCCAGTACTTC. It yields the protein CASSKPTGRETQYF. The entire variable domain, with the rest obtained from reference TRBV5-1 and TRBJ2-5, is as follows: KAGVTQTPRYLIKTRGQQVTLSCSPISGHRSVSWYQQTPGQGLQFLFEYFSETQRNKGNFPGRFSGRQFSNSRSEMNVSTLELGDSALYLCASSKPTGRETQYFGPGTRLLVL.

The chain couples TRBV5-4 to TRBJ2-3; D call uncertain. There are 13 residues in the CDR3. V shed 3 bases and J shed 4 bases, with 9 bases lying between them. Per germline, CDR1 SGHNT and CDR2 YYREEE (reference sequence). The CDR3 DNA sequence: TGTGCCAGCAGCTCTACAAGGTCAGATACGCAGTATTTT. Translation gives CASSSTRSDTQYF.

V usage is TRBV6-5 and J usage is TRBJ2-7, with D tentatively TRBD1 (5 bases). Trimming removed 4 bases at V and 7 bases at J, with 11 bases between. The CDR3 has 12 residues. Germline CDR1 reads MNHEY; CDR2 reads SVGAGI. The CDR3 nucleotides are TGTGCCAGCAGTTGGGGCCAAGGGGAGCAGTACTTC. It encodes CASSWGQGEQYF.

The chain joins TRBV28 to TRBJ1-6; tentative D call: TRBD1 (5 bases). Germline lookup yields CDR1 MDHEN and CDR2 SYDVKM. This CDR3 spans 14 amino acids. Trimming left V 7 bases short and J 7 bases short, with 14 bases between. The CDR3 protein is CASTETVGNSPLHF. The CDR3 DNA is TGTGCCAGCACCGAGACAGTCGGGAATTCACCCCTCCACTTT.

This clone was seen a single time. V usage is TRBV10-2 and J usage is TRBJ2-5, with unresolved D. Germline CDR1 reads WSHSY; CDR2 reads SAAADI. The CDR3 has 14 amino acids. V dropped 6 bases and J dropped 0 bases, with 11 bases sitting between them. The CDR3 DNA is TGCGCCAGCAGGGGGTTAGGGTACCAAGAGACCCAGTACTTC. It is translated as CASRGLGYQETQYF.

Here the CDR3 DNA reads TGTGCCAGCAGTGGAAGTTGGGGCAACACTGAAGCTTTCTTT. Protein product: CASSGSWGNTEAFF. The V and J genes are TRBV28 and TRBJ1-1; a weak D match, TRBD1 (5 bases). This CDR3 comprises 14 residues. The ends were cut back, 5 bases at V and 2 bases at J, with 12 bases in the middle. Germline V lookup: CDR1 MDHEN, CDR2 SYDVKM.

This chain joins TRBV2 and TRBJ2-5, with D unresolved. The ends were cut back, 2 bases at V and 1 base at J, with 11 bases in the middle. The CDR3 has 15 amino acids. Germline V lookup: CDR1 SNHLY, CDR2 FYNNEI. The CDR3 region has the DNA TGTGCCAGCAGTGAACTAGTCGTTCTCCAAGAGACCCAGTACTTC. It translates to CASSELVVLQETQYF.

The J gene is TRBJ2-3, the V gene TRBV6-5; 7 bases are a match to TRBD2. With V trimmed by 0 bases and J by 5 bases, 8 bases remained unmatched. Germline CDR1 MNHEY, CDR2 SVGAGI. CDR3 size: 16 residues. CDR3 sequence reads: CASSYSWGRGKDTQYF. The CDR3 DNA reads as TGTGCCAGCAGTTACTCTTGGGGGAGGGGTAAAGATACGCAGTATTTT.